A single sample is the source of the 18 T cell receptor beta chains below, sequenced in a study of T cell changes during pregnancy in multiple sclerosis. TCRdb keeps only in-frame clones here, not all; method: immunoSEQ multiplex PCR. The sample has around 72,000 clones; 91% are singletons. Sequenced material: peripheral blood, taken in the third trimester of pregnancy. Receptor source: a female donor in good health, enrolled as a control in a pregnancy study.

In this sample, this clone turned up once. The chain combines TRBV28 with TRBJ2-7; 11 positions agree with TRBD1. The CDR3 extends over 16 amino acids. Trimming took 5 bases from V and 2 from J; bases not matched to a gene: 8. Germline lookup yields CDR1 MDHEN and CDR2 SYDVKM. The DNA for the CDR3 is TGTGCCAGCAGTCCAACCTTGGGACAGGGGGCCTACGAGCAGTACTTC. Protein product: CASSPTLGQGAYEQYF.

The V gene is TRBV14, the J gene TRBJ2-7; no definite D call. The CDR3 has 11 amino acids. Trimming stripped 1 base from V and 6 bases from J, with 4 bases between. The germline gives CDR1 SGHDN, CDR2 FVKESK. CDR3 nucleotides: TGTGCCAGCAGCCAAGCCATCGAGCAGTACTTC. It specifies CASSQAIEQYF. The full variable domain, its missing parts supplied by reference TRBV14 and TRBJ2-7, is EAGVTQFPSHSVIEKGQTVTLRCDPISGHDNLYWYRRVMGKEIKFLLHFVKESKQDESGMPNNRFLAERTGGTYSTLKVQPAELEDSGVYFCASSQAIEQYFGPGTRLTVT.

The CDR3 loop is CASSEPGTASYEQYF. The DNA of the CDR3 is TGCGCCAGCAGTGAACCCGGGACAGCTTCCTACGAGCAGTACTTC. The chain links TRBV10-2 to TRBJ2-7; 7 positions match TRBD1. The CDR3 covers 15 residues. J lost 1 base, V lost 3 bases, and 6 bases had no gene match. CDR1 is WSHSY and CDR2 is SAAADI in the germline V gene.

The DNA of the CDR3 is TGTGCCAGTAGTCCGGGGACAGGGGCACACGAGCAGTACTTC. Amino acid sequence: CASSPGTGAHEQYF. The rearrangement joins TRBV19 to TRBJ2-7; 10 bases align to TRBD1. The CDR3 has 14 residues. Germline values: CDR1 LNHDA, CDR2 SQIVND (reference sequence). Trimming took 5 bases from V and 5 from J; bases not matched to a gene: 6.

The chain has TRBV30 and TRBJ2-1; 10 bases match TRBD2. Trimming took 2 bases from V and 2 from J; bases not matched to a gene: 6. The CDR3 totals 16 residues. The germline gives CDR1 GTSNPN, CDR2 SVGIG (reference sequence). The chain's CDR3 is CAWSLLAGGPYNEQFF. CDR3 nucleotides: TGTGCCTGGAGTTTATTAGCGGGAGGCCCCTACAATGAGCAGTTCTTC.

This sequence joins TRBV6-1 and TRBJ2-2; 7 bases map to TRBD1. V trimming: 6 bases; J trimming: 6 bases; junction bases outside the gene matches: 7. The CDR3 is 14 residues long. Germline-derived CDR1 and CDR2 are MNHNS and SASEGT. CDR3 bases: TGTGCCAGCAGCGCCCTCCAGGGGGCCGGGGAGCTGTTTTTT. Residues: CASSALQGAGELFF.

This chain uses TRBV7-9 with TRBJ2-7; 10 nucleotides line up with TRBD1. Germline V gene lookup returns CDR1 SEHNR and CDR2 FQNEAQ (reference sequence). The CDR3 covers 15 residues. Losses at the gene ends were 0 bases for V and 3 bases for J; bases not matched to a gene: 2. CDR3 sequence (DNA): TGTGCCAGCAGCTTAGCCGGGACAGGGGACTACGAGCAGTACTTC. Translating gives CASSLAGTGDYEQYF.

This sequence joins TRBV27 and TRBJ2-7; D ambiguous. This CDR3 contains 13 residues. V gave up 0 bases and J gave up 4 bases, with 7 bases separating them. CDR1 and CDR2 (germline): MNHEY, SMNVEV (reference sequence). The CDR3 here is CASSLSAQYEQYF. CDR3 coding DNA: TGTGCCAGCAGTTTATCCGCACAGTACGAGCAGTACTTC.

The gene calls are TRBV19 and TRBJ1-2; D perhaps matches TRBD1 (5 bases). The CDR3 contains 14 residues. The germline V gene encodes CDR1 LNHDA and CDR2 SQIVND (reference sequence). Trimming left V 4 bases short and J 1 base short, with 10 bases between. The CDR3 region is CASSSRDFNYGYTF. The CDR3, as DNA: TGTGCCAGTAGTAGCCGGGACTTTAACTATGGCTACACCTTC.

V and J are TRBV6-5 and TRBJ1-6; TRBD1 matches at 9 bases. CDR3 length: 15 amino acids. The V gene end was trimmed by 0 bases and the J gene end by 10 bases; junction bases not matched to a gene: 4. CDR1 and CDR2 (germline): MNHEY, SVGAGI. CDR3 protein: CASSYSGTGNSPLHF. CDR3 nucleotides: TGTGCCAGCAGTTACTCCGGGACAGGGAACTCACCCCTCCACTTT.

The chain joins TRBV7-9 to TRBJ1-2, with 8 bases fitting TRBD1. Germline CDR1 and CDR2: SEHNR and FQNEAQ (reference sequence). The CDR3 is 16 amino acids. The V and J ends lost 1 base and 6 bases, in that order; junction bases with no gene match: 10. The DNA of the CDR3 is TGTGCCAGCAGCTTAGAGCTGCAGGGGGCGAGTAATGGCTACACCTTC. Encoded protein: CASSLELQGASNGYTF.

This chain links TRBV18 with TRBJ2-7, with D uncertain. V gave up 2 bases and J gave up 2 bases, with 13 bases separating them. Per the germline V gene, CDR1 is KGHSH and CDR2 is LQKENI. The CDR3 loop spans 15 amino acids. The chain's CDR3 is CASSPAQDSPYEQYF. DNA of the CDR3: TGTGCCAGCTCACCAGCTCAGGATAGTCCCTACGAGCAGTACTTC.

The V and J genes are TRBV18 and TRBJ2-1, with TRBD1 identical over 9 bases. Losses at the gene ends were 0 bases for V and 7 bases for J; bases not matched to a gene: 4. CDR3 length: 15 amino acids. CDR1 is KGHSH and CDR2 is LQKENI in the germline V gene. This chain's CDR3 is CASSPPNRGQNEQFF. CDR3 nucleotides: TGTGCCAGCTCACCACCGAACAGGGGGCAAAATGAGCAGTTCTTC.

The chain employs TRBV13 and TRBJ2-1; possibly TRBD2 for D (6 bases). Germline loops: CDR1 PRHDT, CDR2 FYEKMQ (reference sequence). V shed 5 bases and J shed 8 bases, with 22 bases lying between them. This CDR3 spans 16 amino acids. The CDR3: CASSRRGAGSAYEQFF. The CDR3 DNA reads TGTGCCAGCAGCCGCCGAGGAGCGGGCTCTGCCTATGAGCAGTTCTTC.

The DNA for the CDR3 is TGTGCCAGCATAAGAACAGGGGGCGATCAGCCCCAGCATTTT. It translates to CASIRTGGDQPQHF. The chain joins TRBV6-1 to TRBJ1-5; TRBD1 aligns across 9 bases. Germline CDR1 and CDR2: MNHNS and SASEGT. The CDR3 extends over 14 amino acids. V gave up 7 bases and J gave up 5 bases; unmatched junction bases: 6.

The CDR3 sequence is CASSPPPSGNYNEQFF. The CDR3, as DNA: TGTGCCAGCAGCCCGCCACCTAGCGGGAACTACAATGAGCAGTTCTTC. The chain carries TRBV7-2 and TRBJ2-1; 9 nucleotides match TRBD2. Germline-derived CDR1 and CDR2 are SGHTA and FQGNSA. The trim removed 5 bases at V and 3 bases at J, leaving 8 bases unmatched. The CDR3 has 16 residues.

The chain links TRBV4-2 to TRBJ2-3; 7 bases match TRBD2. The CDR3 is 17 residues long. Per germline, CDR1 LGHNA and CDR2 YNFKEQ. The V gene end was trimmed by 0 bases and the J gene end by 2 bases; junction bases not matched to a gene: 8. CDR3 protein: CASSQDRGRESTDTQYF. In nucleotides, the CDR3 is TGTGCCAGCAGCCAAGATCGTGGGCGGGAGTCCACAGATACGCAGTATTTT.

The rearrangement links TRBV2 to TRBJ2-7; TRBD1 is a possible D gene (5 bases). The V gene's germline CDR1 is SNHLY and CDR2 FYNNEI. The CDR3 sequence is 14 residues long. V was clipped by 2 bases and J by 2 bases, with 10 bases between them. CDR3 loop: CASSEQGDTYEQYF. In nucleotides, the CDR3 is TGTGCCAGCAGTGAACAGGGTGATACCTACGAGCAGTACTTC.